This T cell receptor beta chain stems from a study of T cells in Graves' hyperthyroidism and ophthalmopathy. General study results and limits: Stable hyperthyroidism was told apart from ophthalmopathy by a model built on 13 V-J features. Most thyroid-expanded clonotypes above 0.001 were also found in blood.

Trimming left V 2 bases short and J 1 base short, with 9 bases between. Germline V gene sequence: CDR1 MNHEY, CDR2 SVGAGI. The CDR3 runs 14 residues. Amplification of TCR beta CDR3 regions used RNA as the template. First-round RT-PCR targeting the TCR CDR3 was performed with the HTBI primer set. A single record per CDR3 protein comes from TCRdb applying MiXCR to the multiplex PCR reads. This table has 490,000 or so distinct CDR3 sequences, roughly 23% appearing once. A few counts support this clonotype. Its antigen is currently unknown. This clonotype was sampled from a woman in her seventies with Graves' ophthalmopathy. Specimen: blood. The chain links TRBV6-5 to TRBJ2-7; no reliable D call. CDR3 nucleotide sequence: TGTGCCAGCAGTTACGGATCTGGTTCCTACGAGCAGTACTTC. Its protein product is CASSYGSGSYEQYF.